This T cell receptor beta chain comes out of a study of blood T cells in healthy people across ages. Worth noting for this clonotype: Antigen specificity is unknown.

General study results and limits: Versus aged donors, long-lived donors had higher diversity and more naive CD4+ cells.

Combining a sample-barcoded 5' primer with a J-beta primer mix, a second PCR ran for about 6 to 11 cycles. MiXCR, run by TCRdb on the 5' RACE reads, gives a single entry per CDR3 protein. The sample carries over a million distinct CDR3 sequences, 35% to 45% recorded once. V gave up 1 base and J gave up 0 bases, with 7 bases separating them. The CDR3 sequence is 14 residues long. Germline V gives CDR1 LGHNA, CDR2 YSLEER. The TCR was taken from a woman aged 18-30 years in good health. The J gene is TRBJ2-7, the V gene TRBV4-3, with D hard to call. Sequenced input: blood. CDR3 DNA: TGCGCCAGCAGCCAAGCTCCTAGCTCCTACGAGCAGTACTTC. Translation: CASSQAPSSYEQYF.